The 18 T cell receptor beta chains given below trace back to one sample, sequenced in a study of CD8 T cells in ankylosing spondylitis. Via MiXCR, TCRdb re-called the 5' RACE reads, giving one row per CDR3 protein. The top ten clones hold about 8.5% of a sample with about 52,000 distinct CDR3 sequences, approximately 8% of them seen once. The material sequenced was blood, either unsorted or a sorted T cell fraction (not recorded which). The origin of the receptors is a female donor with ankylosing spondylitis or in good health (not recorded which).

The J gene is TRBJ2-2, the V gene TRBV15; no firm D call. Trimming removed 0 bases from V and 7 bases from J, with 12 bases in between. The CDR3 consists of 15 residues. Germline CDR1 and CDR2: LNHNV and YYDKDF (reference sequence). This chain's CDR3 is CATSRDSGIVGELFF. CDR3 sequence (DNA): TGTGCCACCAGCAGAGATTCGGGCATCGTCGGGGAGCTGTTTTTT.

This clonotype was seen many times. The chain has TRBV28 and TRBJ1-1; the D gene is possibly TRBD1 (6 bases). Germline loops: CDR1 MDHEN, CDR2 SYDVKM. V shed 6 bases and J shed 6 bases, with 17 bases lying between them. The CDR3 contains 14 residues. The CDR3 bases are TGTGCCAGCAGAGGGGGACACGGATGGGCTGAAGCTTTCTTT. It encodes CASRGGHGWAEAFF.

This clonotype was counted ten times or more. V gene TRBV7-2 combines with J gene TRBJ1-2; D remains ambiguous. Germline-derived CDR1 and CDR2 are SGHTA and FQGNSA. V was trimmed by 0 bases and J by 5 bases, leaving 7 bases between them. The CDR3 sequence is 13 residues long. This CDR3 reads CASSLAGWYGYTF. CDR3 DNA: TGTGCCAGCAGCTTAGCAGGGTGGTATGGCTACACCTTC.

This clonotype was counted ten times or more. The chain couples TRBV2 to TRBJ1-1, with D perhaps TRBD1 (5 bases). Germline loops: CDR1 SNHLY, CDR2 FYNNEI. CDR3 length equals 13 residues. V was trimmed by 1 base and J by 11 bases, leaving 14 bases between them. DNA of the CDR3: TGTGCCAGCAGTGAAGGTGGCAGGGAGGGGGCTTTCTTT. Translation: CASSEGGREGAFF.

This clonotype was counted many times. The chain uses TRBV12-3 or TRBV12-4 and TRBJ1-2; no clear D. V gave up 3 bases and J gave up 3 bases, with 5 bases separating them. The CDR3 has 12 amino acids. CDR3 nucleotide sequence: TGTGCCAGCAGTTTTCAGGACTATGGCTACACCTTC. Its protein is CASSFQDYGYTF.

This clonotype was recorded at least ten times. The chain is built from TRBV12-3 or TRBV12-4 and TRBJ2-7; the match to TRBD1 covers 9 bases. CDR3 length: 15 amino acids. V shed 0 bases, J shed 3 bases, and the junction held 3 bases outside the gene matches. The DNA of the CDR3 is TGTGCCAGCAGTTTAGCAGGACAGGGGTACTACGAGCAGTACTTC. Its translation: CASSLAGQGYYEQYF.

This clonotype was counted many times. Written as DNA, the CDR3 is TGTGCCAGCAGTACCCAAGGGGGAACTGAAGCTTTCTTT. Protein: CASSTQGGTEAFF. The chain recombines TRBV7-6 with TRBJ1-1, with TRBD1 as a possible D gene (6 bases). V dropped 6 bases and J dropped 5 bases, with 13 bases sitting between them. The germline V gene encodes CDR1 SGHVS and CDR2 FNYEAQ. This CDR3 has 13 amino acids. The complete variable domain, with remaining parts taken from reference TRBV7-6 and TRBJ1-1, reads GAGVSQSPRYKVTKRGQDVALRCDPISGHVSLYWYRQALGQGPEFLTYFNYEAQQDKSGLPNDRFSAERPEGSISTLTIQRTEQRDSAMYRCASSTQGGTEAFFGQGTRLTVV.

CDR3 sequence reads: CASSLELVGGTQPQHF. The CDR3 nucleotides read TGTGCCAGCAGCTTGGAATTAGTGGGGGGAACTCAGCCCCAGCATTTT. V and J are TRBV5-5 and TRBJ1-5; TRBD1 is a possible D gene (5 bases). Trimming removed 0 bases from V and 6 bases from J, with 16 bases in between. Germline CDR1 and CDR2: SGHKS and YYEKEE (reference sequence). CDR3 length: 16 amino acids. Supplemented by reference TRBV5-5 and TRBJ1-5, the full variable domain reads DAGVTQSPTHLIKTRGQQVTLRCSPISGHKSVSWYQQVLGQGPQFIFQYYEKEERGRGNFPDRFSARQFPNYSSELNVNALLLGDSALYLCASSLELVGGTQPQHFGDGTRLSIL.

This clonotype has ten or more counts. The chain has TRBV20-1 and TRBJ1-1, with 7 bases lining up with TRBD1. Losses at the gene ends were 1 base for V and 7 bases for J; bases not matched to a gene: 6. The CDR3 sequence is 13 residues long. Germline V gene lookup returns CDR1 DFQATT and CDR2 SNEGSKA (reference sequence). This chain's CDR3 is CSARVPGQLEAFF. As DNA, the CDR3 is TGCAGTGCTAGAGTTCCGGGACAGCTTGAAGCTTTCTTT.

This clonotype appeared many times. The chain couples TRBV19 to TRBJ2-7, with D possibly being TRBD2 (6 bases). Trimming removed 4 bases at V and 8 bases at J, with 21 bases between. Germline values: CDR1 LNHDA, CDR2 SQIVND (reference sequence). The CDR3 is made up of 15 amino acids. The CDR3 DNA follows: TGTGCCAGTAGTAAGGCGGGGCAGGCGGTTTTTCAGCAGTACTTC. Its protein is CASSKAGQAVFQQYF.

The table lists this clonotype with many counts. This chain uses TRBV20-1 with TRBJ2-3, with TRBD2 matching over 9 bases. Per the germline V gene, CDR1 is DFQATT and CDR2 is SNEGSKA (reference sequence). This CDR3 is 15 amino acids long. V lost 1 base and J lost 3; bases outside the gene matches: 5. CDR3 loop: CSARAAGGPTDTQYF. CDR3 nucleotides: TGCAGTGCTAGAGCGGCGGGGGGGCCGACAGATACGCAGTATTTT.

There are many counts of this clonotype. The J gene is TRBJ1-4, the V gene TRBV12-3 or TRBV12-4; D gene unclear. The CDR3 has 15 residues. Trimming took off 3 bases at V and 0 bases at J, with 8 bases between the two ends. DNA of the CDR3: TGTGCCAGCAGTTTGGGCGGTGCAACTAATGAAAAACTGTTTTTT. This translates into CASSLGGATNEKLFF.

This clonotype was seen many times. CDR3 in amino acids: CASGLVQGQLNYGYTF. CDR3 nucleotide sequence: TGTGCTAGTGGTTTGGTACAGGGACAGCTTAACTATGGCTACACCTTC. This chain uses TRBV12-5 with TRBJ1-2; the match to TRBD1 covers 7 bases. V trimming: 0 bases; J trimming: 1 base; junction bases outside the gene matches: 5. The CDR3 contains 16 residues. The germline CDR1 and CDR2 sequences are LGHNT and FRNRAP.

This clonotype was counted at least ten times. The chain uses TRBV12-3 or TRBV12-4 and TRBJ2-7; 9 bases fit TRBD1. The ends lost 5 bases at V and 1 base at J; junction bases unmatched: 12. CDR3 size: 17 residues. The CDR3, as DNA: TGTGCCAGCAGTCTCTGGGGACAGGGCTTGGGGTCCTACGAGCAGTACTTC. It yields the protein CASSLWGQGLGSYEQYF.

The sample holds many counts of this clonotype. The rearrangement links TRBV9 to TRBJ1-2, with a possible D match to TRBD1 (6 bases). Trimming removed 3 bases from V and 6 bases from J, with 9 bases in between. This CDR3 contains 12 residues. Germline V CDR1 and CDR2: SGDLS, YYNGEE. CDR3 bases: TGTGCCAGCAGCGGGCAGGGGAATGGCTACACCTTC. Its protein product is CASSGQGNGYTF. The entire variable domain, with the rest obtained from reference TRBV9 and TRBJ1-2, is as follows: DSGVTQTPKHLITATGQRVTLRCSPRSGDLSVYWYQQSLDQGLQFLIQYYNGEERAKGNILERFSAQQFPDLHSELNLSSLELGDSALYFCASSGQGNGYTFGSGTRLTVV.

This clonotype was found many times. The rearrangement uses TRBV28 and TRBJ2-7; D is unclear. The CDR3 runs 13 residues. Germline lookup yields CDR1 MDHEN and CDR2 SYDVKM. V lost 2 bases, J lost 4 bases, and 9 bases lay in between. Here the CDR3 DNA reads TGTGCCAGCAGTTTACCCGCCCCATACGAGCAGTACGTC. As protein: CASSLPAPYEQYV.

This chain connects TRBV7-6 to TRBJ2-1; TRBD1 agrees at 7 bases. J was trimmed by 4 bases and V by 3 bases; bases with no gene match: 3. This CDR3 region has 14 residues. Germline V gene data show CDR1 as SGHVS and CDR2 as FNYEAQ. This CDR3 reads CASSFDRAYNEQFF. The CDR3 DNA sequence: TGTGCCAGCAGCTTCGACAGGGCTTACAATGAGCAGTTCTTC.

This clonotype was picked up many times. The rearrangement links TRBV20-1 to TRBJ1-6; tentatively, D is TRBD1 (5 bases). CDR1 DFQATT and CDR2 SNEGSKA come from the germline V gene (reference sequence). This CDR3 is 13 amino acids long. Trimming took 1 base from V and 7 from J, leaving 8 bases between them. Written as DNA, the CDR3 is TGCAGTGCTAGAGGTCAGGGAAATTCACCCCTCCACTTT. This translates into CSARGQGNSPLHF.